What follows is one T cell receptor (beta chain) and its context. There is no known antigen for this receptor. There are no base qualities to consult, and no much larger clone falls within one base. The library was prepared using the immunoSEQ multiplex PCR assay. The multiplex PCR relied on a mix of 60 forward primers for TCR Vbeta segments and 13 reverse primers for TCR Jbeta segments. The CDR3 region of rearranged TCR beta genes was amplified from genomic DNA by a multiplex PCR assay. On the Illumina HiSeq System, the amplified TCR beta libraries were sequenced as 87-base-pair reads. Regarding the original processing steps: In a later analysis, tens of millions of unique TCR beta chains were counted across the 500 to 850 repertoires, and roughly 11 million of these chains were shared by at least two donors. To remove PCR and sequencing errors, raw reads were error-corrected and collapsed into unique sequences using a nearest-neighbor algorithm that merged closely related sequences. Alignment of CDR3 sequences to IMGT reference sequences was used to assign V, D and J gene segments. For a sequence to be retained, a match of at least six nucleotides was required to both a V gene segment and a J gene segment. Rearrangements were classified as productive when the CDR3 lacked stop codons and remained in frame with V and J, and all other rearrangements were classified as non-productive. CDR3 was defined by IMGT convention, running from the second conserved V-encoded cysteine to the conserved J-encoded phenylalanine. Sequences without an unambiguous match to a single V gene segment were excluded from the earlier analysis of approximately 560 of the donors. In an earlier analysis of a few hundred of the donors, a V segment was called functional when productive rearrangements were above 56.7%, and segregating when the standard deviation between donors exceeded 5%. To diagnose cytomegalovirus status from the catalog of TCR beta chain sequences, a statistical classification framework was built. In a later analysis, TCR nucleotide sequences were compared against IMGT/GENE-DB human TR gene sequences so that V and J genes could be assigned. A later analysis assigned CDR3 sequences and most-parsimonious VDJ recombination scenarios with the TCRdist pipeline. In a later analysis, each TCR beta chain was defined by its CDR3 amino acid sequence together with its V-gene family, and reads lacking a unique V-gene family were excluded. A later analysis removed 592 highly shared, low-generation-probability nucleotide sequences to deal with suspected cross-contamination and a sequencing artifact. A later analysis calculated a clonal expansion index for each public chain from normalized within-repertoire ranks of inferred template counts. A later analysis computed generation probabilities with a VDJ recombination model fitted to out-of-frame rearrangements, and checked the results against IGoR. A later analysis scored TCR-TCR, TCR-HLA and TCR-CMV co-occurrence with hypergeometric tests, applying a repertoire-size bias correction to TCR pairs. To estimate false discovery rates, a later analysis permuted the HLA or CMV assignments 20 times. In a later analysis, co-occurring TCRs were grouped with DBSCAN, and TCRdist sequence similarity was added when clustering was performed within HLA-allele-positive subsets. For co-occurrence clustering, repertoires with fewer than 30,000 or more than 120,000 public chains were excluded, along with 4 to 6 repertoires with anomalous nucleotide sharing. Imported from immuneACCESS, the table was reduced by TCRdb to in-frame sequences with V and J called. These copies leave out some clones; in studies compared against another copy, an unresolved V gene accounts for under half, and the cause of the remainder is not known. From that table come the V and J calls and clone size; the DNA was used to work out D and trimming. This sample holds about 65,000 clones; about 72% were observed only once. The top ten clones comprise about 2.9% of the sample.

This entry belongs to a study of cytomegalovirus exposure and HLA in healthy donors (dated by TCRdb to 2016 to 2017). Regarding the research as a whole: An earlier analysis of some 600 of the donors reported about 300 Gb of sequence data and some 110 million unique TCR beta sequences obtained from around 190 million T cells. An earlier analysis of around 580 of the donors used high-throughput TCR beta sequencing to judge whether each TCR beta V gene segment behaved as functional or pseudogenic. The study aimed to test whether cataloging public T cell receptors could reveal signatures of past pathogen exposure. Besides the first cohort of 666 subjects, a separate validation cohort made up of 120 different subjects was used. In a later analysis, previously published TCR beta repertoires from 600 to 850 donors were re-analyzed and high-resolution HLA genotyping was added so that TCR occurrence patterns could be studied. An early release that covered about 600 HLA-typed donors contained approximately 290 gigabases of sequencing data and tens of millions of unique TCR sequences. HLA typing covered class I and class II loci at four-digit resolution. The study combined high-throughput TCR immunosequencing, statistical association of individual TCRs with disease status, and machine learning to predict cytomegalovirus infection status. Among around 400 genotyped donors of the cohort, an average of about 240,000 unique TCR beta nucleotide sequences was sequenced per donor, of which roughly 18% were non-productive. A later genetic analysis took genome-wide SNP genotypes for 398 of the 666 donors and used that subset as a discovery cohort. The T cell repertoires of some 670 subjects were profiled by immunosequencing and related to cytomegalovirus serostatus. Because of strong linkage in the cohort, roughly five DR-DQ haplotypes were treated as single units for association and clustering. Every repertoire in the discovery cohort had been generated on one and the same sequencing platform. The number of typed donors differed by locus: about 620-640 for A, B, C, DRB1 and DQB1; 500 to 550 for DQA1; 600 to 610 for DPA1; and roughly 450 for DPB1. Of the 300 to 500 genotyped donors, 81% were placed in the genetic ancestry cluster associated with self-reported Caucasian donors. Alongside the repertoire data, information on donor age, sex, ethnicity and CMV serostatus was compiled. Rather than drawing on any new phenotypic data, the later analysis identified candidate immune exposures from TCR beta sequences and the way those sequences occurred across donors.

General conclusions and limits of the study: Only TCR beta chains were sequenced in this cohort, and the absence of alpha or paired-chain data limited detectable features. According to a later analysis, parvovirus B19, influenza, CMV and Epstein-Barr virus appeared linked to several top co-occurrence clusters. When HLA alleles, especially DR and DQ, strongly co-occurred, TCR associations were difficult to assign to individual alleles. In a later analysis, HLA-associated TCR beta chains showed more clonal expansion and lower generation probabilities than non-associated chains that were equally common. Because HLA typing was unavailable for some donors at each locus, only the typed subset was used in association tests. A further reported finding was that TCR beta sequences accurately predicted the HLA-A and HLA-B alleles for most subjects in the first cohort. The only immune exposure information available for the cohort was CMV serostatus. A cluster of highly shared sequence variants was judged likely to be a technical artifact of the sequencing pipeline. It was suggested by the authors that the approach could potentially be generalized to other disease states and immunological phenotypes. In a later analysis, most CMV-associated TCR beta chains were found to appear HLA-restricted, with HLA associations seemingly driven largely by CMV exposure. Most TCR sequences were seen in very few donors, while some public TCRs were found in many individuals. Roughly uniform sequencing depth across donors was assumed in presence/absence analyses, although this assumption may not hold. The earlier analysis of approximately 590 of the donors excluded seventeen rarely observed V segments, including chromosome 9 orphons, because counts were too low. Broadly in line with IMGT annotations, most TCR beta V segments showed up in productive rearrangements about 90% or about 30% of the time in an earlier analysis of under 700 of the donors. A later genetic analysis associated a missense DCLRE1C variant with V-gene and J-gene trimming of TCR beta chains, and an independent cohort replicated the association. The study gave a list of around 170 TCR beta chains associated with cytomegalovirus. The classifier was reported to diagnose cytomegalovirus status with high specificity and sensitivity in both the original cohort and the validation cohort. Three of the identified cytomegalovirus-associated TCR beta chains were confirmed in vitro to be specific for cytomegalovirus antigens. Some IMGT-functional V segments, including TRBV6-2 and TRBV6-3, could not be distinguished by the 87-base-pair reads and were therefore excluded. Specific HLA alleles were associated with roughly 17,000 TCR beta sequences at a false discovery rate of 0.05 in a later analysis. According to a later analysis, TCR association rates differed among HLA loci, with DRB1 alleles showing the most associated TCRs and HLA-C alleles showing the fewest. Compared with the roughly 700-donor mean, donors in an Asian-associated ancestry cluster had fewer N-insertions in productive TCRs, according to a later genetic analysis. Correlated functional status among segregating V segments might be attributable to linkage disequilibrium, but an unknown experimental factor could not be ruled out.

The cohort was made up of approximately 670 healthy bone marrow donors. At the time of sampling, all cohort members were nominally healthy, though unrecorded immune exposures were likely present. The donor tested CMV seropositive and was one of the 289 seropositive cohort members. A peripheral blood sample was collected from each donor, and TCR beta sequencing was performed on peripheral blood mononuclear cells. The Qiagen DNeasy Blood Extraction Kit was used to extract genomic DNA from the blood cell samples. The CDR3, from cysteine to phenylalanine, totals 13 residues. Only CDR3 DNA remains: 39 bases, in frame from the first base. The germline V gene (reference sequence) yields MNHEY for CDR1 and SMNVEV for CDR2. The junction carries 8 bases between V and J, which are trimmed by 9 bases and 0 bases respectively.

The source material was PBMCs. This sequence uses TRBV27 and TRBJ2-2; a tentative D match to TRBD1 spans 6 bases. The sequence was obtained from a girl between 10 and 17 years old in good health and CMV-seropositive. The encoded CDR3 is CASGGPNTGELFF. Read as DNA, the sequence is TGTGCCAGTGGGGGCCCGAACACCGGGGAGCTGTTTTTT.